This T cell receptor beta chain was sequenced in a study of cytomegalovirus exposure and HLA in healthy donors. Study-level information: Earlier sequencing of 200 million or so T cells yielded approximately 120 million unique TCR beta sequences. The study, taken as a whole, reports: In presence/absence analyses, roughly uniform sequencing depth across donors was assumed.

Both 60 Vbeta primers and 13 Jbeta primers went into the PCR. Here immunoSEQ multiplex PCR was the method, and the copy in TCRdb shows in-frame clones only, minus some. The sample has about 130,000 clones; around 81% are singletons. As concerns this clone: The antigen remains undetermined.

Trimming removed 8 bases from V and 2 bases from J, with 18 bases in between. The V gene's germline CDR1 is MNHEY and CDR2 SVGAGI. The CDR3 is made up of 15 amino acids. The TCR was taken from a woman aged 50 to 60 in good health and CMV-seronegative. The source material was PBMCs. The J gene is TRBJ2-5, the V gene TRBV6-5; D not certain. CDR3 protein: CASRSHVARQETQYF. In DNA, the CDR3 is TGTGCCAGCCGATCCCACGTGGCGCGGCAAGAGACCCAGTACTTC.